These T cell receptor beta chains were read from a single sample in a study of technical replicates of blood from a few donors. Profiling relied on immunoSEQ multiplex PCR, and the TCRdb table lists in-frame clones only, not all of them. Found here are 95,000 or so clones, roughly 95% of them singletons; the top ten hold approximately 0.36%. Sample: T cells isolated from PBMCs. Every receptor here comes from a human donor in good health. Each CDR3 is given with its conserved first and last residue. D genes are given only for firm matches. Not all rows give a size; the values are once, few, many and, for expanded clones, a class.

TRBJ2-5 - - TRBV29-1 CSVESGETQYF TGCAGCGTTGAAAGCGGGGAGACCCAGTACTTC
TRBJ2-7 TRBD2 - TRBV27 CASSLTSGSSYEQYF TGTGCCAGCAGTTTGACTAGCGGTAGCTCCTACGAGCAGTACTTC
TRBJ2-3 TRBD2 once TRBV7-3 CASSILAGGSTDTQYF TGTGCCAGCAGCATACTAGCGGGAGGGAGCACAGATACGCAGTATTTT
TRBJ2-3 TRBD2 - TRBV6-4 CASSDSVAGGTDTQYF TGTGCCAGCAGTGACTCGGTAGCGGGGGGCACAGATACGCAGTATTTT
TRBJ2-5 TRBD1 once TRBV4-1 CASSRSGTGGQETQYF TGCGCCAGCAGCCGATCCGGGACAGGGGGACAAGAGACCCAGTACTTC
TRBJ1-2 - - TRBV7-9 CASSLVSSVYGYTF TGTGCCAGCAGCTTAGTTTCTTCCGTCTATGGCTACACCTTC
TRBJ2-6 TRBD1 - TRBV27 CASSSPGQGSVAGANVLTF TGTGCCAGCAGTTCACCGGGACAGGGATCAGTAGCCGGGGCCAACGTCCTGACTTTC
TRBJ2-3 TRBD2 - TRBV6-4 CASSELAVSTDTQYF TGTGCCAGCAGTGAACTAGCGGTTAGCACAGATACGCAGTATTTT
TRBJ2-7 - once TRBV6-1 CASSYSLEQYF TGTGCCAGCAGCTACAGCCTCGAGCAGTACTTC
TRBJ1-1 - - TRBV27 CASSFGAAMPEAFF TGTGCCAGCAGTTTTGGGGCAGCAATGCCGGAGGCTTTCTTT
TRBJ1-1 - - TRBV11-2 CASSLVKQDTEAFF TGTGCCAGCAGCTTAGTAAAACAGGACACTGAAGCTTTCTTT
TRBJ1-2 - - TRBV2 CVGGIYGYTF TGTGTTGGAGGGATCTATGGCTACACCTTC
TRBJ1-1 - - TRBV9 CASSVGEEAFF TGTGCCAGCAGCGTAGGAGAGGAAGCTTTCTTT
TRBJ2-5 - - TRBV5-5 CASSVKLGAKTQYF TGTGCCAGCAGCGTCAAGTTGGGGGCAAAGACCCAGTACTTC
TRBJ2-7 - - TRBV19 CASSNTRGGEAVMYF TGTGCCAGTAGTAATACGAGGGGGGGGGAAGCGGTGATGTACTTC
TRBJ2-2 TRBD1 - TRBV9 CASSVGGTGMGGELFF TGTGCCAGCAGCGTAGGTGGGACAGGGATGGGCGGGGAGCTGTTTTTT
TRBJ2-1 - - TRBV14 CASSLQGNEQFF TGTGCCAGCAGCCTACAGGGCAATGAGCAGTTCTTC
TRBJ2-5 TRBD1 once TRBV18 CASSPYQTGGKETQYF TGTGCCAGCTCACCATATCAGACAGGGGGCAAGGAGACCCAGTACTTC
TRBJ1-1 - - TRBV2 CASTLSGGTEAFF TGTGCCAGCACCCTCTCCGGGGGCACTGAAGCTTTCTTT
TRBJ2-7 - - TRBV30 CAWSPGDYEQYF TGTGCCTGGAGTCCGGGGGACTACGAGCAGTACTTC
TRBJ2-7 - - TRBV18 CASSRSQGTSYEQYF TGTGCCAGCTCACGTAGCCAGGGGACCTCCTACGAGCAGTACTTC
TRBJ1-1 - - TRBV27 CASSLGGSTEAFF TGTGCCAGCAGTTTAGGGGGGAGTACTGAAGCTTTCTTT
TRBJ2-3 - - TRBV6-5 CASSSTLYTDTQYF TGTGCCAGCAGTTCCACTCTGTACACAGATACGCAGTATTTT
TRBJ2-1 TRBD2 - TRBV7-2 CASSSSGTYNEQFF TGTGCCAGCAGCTCTAGCGGGACGTACAATGAGCAGTTCTTC
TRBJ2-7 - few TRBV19 CASSRTGSYEQYF TGTGCCAGTAGTCGCACCGGCTCCTACGAGCAGTACTTC
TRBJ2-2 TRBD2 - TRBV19 CASSAQIRVAGKNTGELFF TGTGCCAGTAGTGCCCAAATAAGAGTAGCGGGGAAAAACACCGGGGAGCTGTTTTTT
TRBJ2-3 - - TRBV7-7 CASPPVGRSFTDTQYF TGTGCTAGCCCGCCCGTGGGGCGCTCTTTTACAGATACGCAGTATTTT
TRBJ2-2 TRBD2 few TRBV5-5 CASSPRLAQANTGELFF TGTGCCAGCAGCCCCAGACTAGCGCAGGCGAACACCGGGGAGCTGTTTTTT
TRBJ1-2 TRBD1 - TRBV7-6 CASSLTPRDSYGYTF TGTGCCAGCAGCTTAACCCCCCGGGACAGCTATGGCTACACCTTC
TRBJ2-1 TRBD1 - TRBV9 CASSEWTGSNEQFF TGTGCCAGCAGCGAATGGACAGGGAGTAATGAGCAGTTCTTC
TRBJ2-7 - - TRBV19 CASSIRETRYEQYF TGTGCCAGTAGTATAAGGGAGACCCGCTACGAGCAGTACTTC
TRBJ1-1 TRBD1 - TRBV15 CATSRAVTTGALEAFF TGTGCCACCAGCAGAGCAGTTACGACAGGGGCGTTGGAAGCTTTCTTT